The rows below give T cell receptor beta chains drawn from one sample of a study of identical twins. TCRdb re-derived calls from the 5' RACE reads in MiXCR, one entry per CDR3 protein. The sample has about 300,000 distinct CDR3 sequences, 10% to 15% seen once; the top ten hold 7.2%. These data also formed part of another study, on yellow fever vaccine responses in identical twins.

Sequencing used CD8+ T cells sorted from blood. Every receptor here comes from a woman under 30 in good health. The CDR3 runs from the conserved cysteine through the conserved F or W. D genes are given only for firm matches. Clone size is shown for a subset of rows, as once, few, many or a class of expanded clone.

D gene,clone size,V gene,J gene,CDR3 DNA,CDR3 protein
NA,NA,TRBV7-9,TRBJ2-1,TGTGCCAGCAGCTCCCCGGCGATTAGCTCCTACAATGAGCAGTTCTTC,CASSSPAISSYNEQFF
TRBD2,few,TRBV4-1,TRBJ2-3,TGCGCCAGCAGCCACCAATGGAGCGGGGGAGGTGCAGATACGCAGTATTTT,CASSHQWSGGGADTQYF
TRBD1,NA,TRBV28,TRBJ2-5,TGTGCCAGCAGTTTACAGGGGGCGTTTTCAGAGACCCAGTACTTC,CASSLQGAFSETQYF
TRBD1,NA,TRBV7-9,TRBJ2-7,TGTGCCAGCAGCGCATCCGGGACAGGATTCTACGAGCAGTACTTC,CASSASGTGFYEQYF
NA,many,TRBV6-1,TRBJ2-1,TGTGCCAGCAGTCTTCAGGTGTACAATGAGCAGTTCTTC,CASSLQVYNEQFF
TRBD1,NA,TRBV7-9,TRBJ1-2,TGTGCCAGCAGCTTAGATCGGGACAGAGGTAGCGGCTACACCTTC,CASSLDRDRGSGYTF
NA,few,TRBV20-1,TRBJ2-5,TGCAGTGCGGGGGGACACCCAAGCGACCAGTACTTC,CSAGGHPSDQYF
NA,NA,TRBV4-1,TRBJ2-2,TGCGCCAGCAGCCAAGCCATAGTTAGGCCCGGAGATGGGGAGCTGTTTTTT,CASSQAIVRPGDGELFF
NA,NA,TRBV29-1,TRBJ2-7,TGCAGCGCAGAGGACACCTACGAGCAGTACTTC,CSAEDTYEQYF
TRBD2,few,TRBV11-1,TRBJ2-2,TGTGCCAGCAGTTCCACCTGGGCAGGACTAGCGGGTTCCGGGGAGCTGTTTTTT,CASSSTWAGLAGSGELFF
NA,NA,TRBV27,TRBJ2-1,TGTGCCAGCAGTTTATCAGGGTACGATGAGCAGTTCTTC,CASSLSGYDEQFF
NA,NA,TRBV10-3,TRBJ2-5,TGTGCCATCCGCCGGGACCAACAGAATTCTAAAGAGACCCAGTACTTC,CAIRRDQQNSKETQYF
NA,NA,TRBV4-1,TRBJ2-1,TGCGCCAGCAGCCAAGAGAGGGTCGGGGTCCTCAATGAGCAGTTCTTC,CASSQERVGVLNEQFF
TRBD2,NA,TRBV5-1,TRBJ2-1,TGCGCCAGCAGCTTGGAGCCAGCGGGAGTTGATGAGCAGTTCTTC,CASSLEPAGVDEQFF
NA,NA,TRBV27,TRBJ1-6,TGTGCCAGCAGACGGGGGGCCTATAATTCACCCCTCCACTTT,CASRRGAYNSPLHF
NA,NA,TRBV28,TRBJ2-1,TGTGCCAGCAGCCCCGAAAAGACAACCTACAATGAGCAGTTCTTC,CASSPEKTTYNEQFF
NA,NA,TRBV7-9,TRBJ2-3,TGTGCCAGCAGCCGGGATGGCACAGATACGCAGTATTTT,CASSRDGTDTQYF
TRBD1,NA,TRBV12-3/TRBV12-4,TRBJ2-7,TGTGCCAGCACAGCGCCCGGGACAGGATCCTACGAGCAGTACTTC,CASTAPGTGSYEQYF
TRBD1,many,TRBV29-1,TRBJ2-5,TGCAGCGTTGAAGACGACAGGGTGCTGGGAGAGACCCAGTACTTC,CSVEDDRVLGETQYF
NA,NA,TRBV29-1,TRBJ2-1,TGCAGCGTTGAAATATCCAATTACAATGAGCAGTTCTTC,CSVEISNYNEQFF
TRBD2,NA,TRBV20-1,TRBJ2-1,TGCAGTGCACCCGGGACTAGGTATGAGCAGTTCTTC,CSAPGTRYEQFF
TRBD2,many,TRBV20-1,TRBJ2-7,TGCAGTGCTAGGGCCACTAGCGGCCCAGAAACCCTCGAGCAGTACTTC,CSARATSGPETLEQYF
NA,many,TRBV7-9,TRBJ1-1,TGTGCCAGCAGCCCACCACGTCGTTCTGAAGCTTTCTTT,CASSPPRRSEAFF
NA,few,TRBV6-1,TRBJ2-3,TGTGCCAGAGGGGGCGGGGGAAACACAGATACGCAGTATTTT,CARGGGGNTDTQYF
TRBD2,few,TRBV2,TRBJ2-7,TGTGCCAGCGGCGTCCCAACTAGCGGAGGAGGAGACGAGCAGTACTTC,CASGVPTSGGGDEQYF
NA,many,TRBV15,TRBJ2-7,TGTGCCACCAGCAGGCGCTCAGGGTTTTCCGAGCAGTACTTC,CATSRRSGFSEQYF
TRBD2,few,TRBV3-1,TRBJ2-1,TGTGCCAGCAGCCAAGGACTTTATAGCGGGAACTACAATGAGCAGTTCTTC,CASSQGLYSGNYNEQFF
NA,NA,TRBV7-8,TRBJ2-1,TGTGCCAGCAGCCTAACTATGCGGGGGCTTGAGCAGTTCTTC,CASSLTMRGLEQFF
NA,few,TRBV4-2,TRBJ2-1,TGTGCCAGCAGCCAAGGGGGTAGTTACAGCGGTGAGCAGTTCTTC,CASSQGGSYSGEQFF
NA,few,TRBV9,TRBJ2-3,TGTGCCAGCAGCTCCCAAGGTAGCCCGACAGATACGCAGTATTTT,CASSSQGSPTDTQYF
NA,NA,TRBV2,TRBJ2-6,TGTGCCAGCAGTGAATCGCAGCTCGGGGCCAACGTCCTGACTTTC,CASSESQLGANVLTF